The clone carrying this T cell receptor (beta chain) came up a few times. No antigen is known for it. This specimen belongs to a study of identical twins. It was template switching that added a universal primer site, and there were unique molecular identifiers on the cDNA. TCRdb fed the 5' RACE reads into MiXCR, producing one record per CDR3 protein. The table records 200,000 to 250,000 distinct CDR3 sequences, around 15% of them present only once. Study-level points and caveats: Cross-sectional statistical analysis, not tracking of the same donors, underpinned the conclusions. For cord blood, abundant beta clonotypes had fewer insertions, unlike memory repertoires, which showed none. Out-of-frame beta chain sequences displayed weaker excess sharing between twins.

Sequencing input: memory (CD45RO+) T cells sorted from blood. The clonotype was recovered from a young woman in good health.

CDR3 coding DNA: TGTGCCAGTAGTGTCGGCAGGGCCTCGAAGTACTACGAGCAGTACTTC. Protein sequence: CASSVGRASKYYEQYF. This sequence joins TRBV19 and TRBJ2-7, with D possibly being TRBD1 (5 bases). The germline V gene has CDR1 LNHDA and CDR2 SQIVND (reference sequence). Trimming shortened V by 5 bases and J by 3 bases, and 20 bases separated the two germline ends. The CDR3 spans 16 residues.